The 31 T cell receptor beta chains below come from one sample, sequenced in a study of T-cell reconstitution after alpha-beta-depleted transplantation in children. Unique molecular identifiers tagged the TCRbeta library. TCRdb re-called the PCR reads through MiXCR, storing one row per CDR3 protein. The repertoire holds approximately 640,000 distinct CDR3 sequences, with roughly 15% as singletons. This material consisted of PBMCs from the stem cell graft donor, taken from the stem cell graft. These receptors all stem from a human donor who donated a stem cell graft to a child with acute myeloid leukemia.

In this sample, this clonotype turned up many times. The rearrangement uses TRBV29-1 and TRBJ2-7; D gene uncertain. Germline lookup yields CDR1 SQVTM and CDR2 ANQGSEA. This CDR3 has 12 amino acids. The germline V and J ends were trimmed by 1 base and 1 base, with 5 bases remaining between them. This CDR3 reads CSVEGDSYEQYF. CDR3 sequence (DNA): TGCAGCGTTGAAGGGGATTCCTACGAGCAGTACTTC.

The chain recombines TRBV4-1 with TRBJ2-2; either TRBD1 or TRBD2 may supply D (5 bases each). The V gene's germline CDR1 is MGHRA and CDR2 YSYEKL. This CDR3 has 15 amino acids. The V end lost 6 bases, the J end lost 0 bases, and 11 bases lay between the germline ends. CDR3 sequence (DNA): TGCGCCAGCAGACTTGGGACGCCGAACACCGGGGAGCTGTTTTTT. This sequence encodes CASRLGTPNTGELFF.

This clonotype has at least ten counts. V usage is TRBV10-3 and J usage is TRBJ2-3; D is perhaps TRBD2 (5 bases). Germline V gene data show CDR1 as ENHRY and CDR2 as SYGVKD. V lost 0 bases, J lost 5 bases, and 9 bases lay in between. This CDR3 has 14 residues. The CDR3 sequence: CAISESRDLDTQYF. CDR3 in DNA: TGTGCCATCAGTGAGTCTCGGGATCTAGATACGCAGTATTTT.

This clonotype has ten or more counts. CDR3 residues: CSAKGYPEQYF. The CDR3 DNA follows: TGCAGTGCTAAAGGGTATCCCGAGCAGTACTTC. The chain carries TRBV20-1 and TRBJ2-7, with D uncertain. The germline V gene has CDR1 DFQATT and CDR2 SNEGSKA (reference sequence). V gave up 4 bases and J gave up 6 bases, with 10 bases separating them. The CDR3 has 11 amino acids.

This clonotype came up many times. This chain joins TRBV20-1 and TRBJ1-2, with unresolved D. This CDR3 has 11 amino acids. The V end was cut by 6 bases, the J end by 8 bases, with 13 bases between. Germline V gene sequence: CDR1 DFQATT, CDR2 SNEGSKA (reference sequence). The CDR3 DNA follows: TGCAGTGCCCCTGAGGGAGTGGGCTACACCTTC. Translation: CSAPEGVGYTF.

The genes are TRBV10-3 and TRBJ2-5; 7 bases align to TRBD1. Germline V lookup: CDR1 ENHRY, CDR2 SYGVKD. CDR3 length: 15 residues. The trim removed 5 bases at V and 2 bases at J, leaving 8 bases unmatched. The CDR3 coding sequence is TGTGCCATCAGTTCTTCGACAGGGATTCAAGAGACCCAGTACTTC. Residues: CAISSSTGIQETQYF.

J is TRBJ1-5 and V is TRBV20-1, with D maybe TRBD1 (6 bases). Trimming stripped 5 bases from V and 1 base from J, with 9 bases between. Germline lookup yields CDR1 DFQATT and CDR2 SNEGSKA (reference sequence). CDR3 length: 13 amino acids. The CDR3 loop reads CSAGGHSNQPQHF. As DNA, the CDR3 is TGCAGTGCTGGGGGACACAGCAATCAGCCCCAGCATTTT.

This clonotype was picked up a small number of times. The chain has TRBV20-1 and TRBJ2-2; 15 bases align to TRBD2. V trimming: 3 bases; J trimming: 0 bases; junction bases outside the gene matches: 2. The CDR3 consists of 17 residues. Per germline, CDR1 DFQATT and CDR2 SNEGSKA (reference sequence). As DNA, the CDR3 is TGCAGTGCTAGGGGACTAGCGGGGGGTTCGAACACCGGGGAGCTGTTTTTT. Amino acids: CSARGLAGGSNTGELFF.

This clonotype has just a few counts. V gene TRBV20-1 combines with J gene TRBJ1-5, with D uncertain. V lost 3 bases to trimming and J lost 0 bases, with 6 bases between them. CDR1 is DFQATT, CDR2 SNEGSKA, per germline (reference sequence). This CDR3 spans 13 amino acids. This chain's CDR3 is CSASEGSNQPQHF. CDR3 sequence (DNA): TGCAGTGCTAGCGAAGGTAGCAATCAGCCCCAGCATTTT.

This clonotype showed up just a few times. This rearrangement joins TRBV2 to TRBJ2-7; 10 bases align to TRBD2. CDR3 length: 13 amino acids. Germline assignment: CDR1 SNHLY and CDR2 FYNNEI. V shed 10 bases, J shed 0 bases, and the junction held 3 bases outside the gene matches. DNA for the CDR3: TGTGCCATTAGCGGGGGGAGCTCCTACGAGCAGTACGTC. It translates to CAISGGSSYEQYV.

The gene calls are TRBV10-1 and TRBJ2-7, with 11 bases aligning to TRBD2. Germline values: CDR1 WNHNN, CDR2 SYGVQD (reference sequence). The CDR3 has 16 amino acids. Germline trimming cut 3 bases from V and 7 bases from J; bases unmatched to any gene: 11. The CDR3 loop is CASSEEGSGGGREQYV. Written as DNA, the CDR3 is TGCGCCAGCAGTGAAGAGGGTAGCGGGGGGGGTAGGGAGCAGTACGTC.

This clonotype was found a few times. The chain has TRBV13 and TRBJ2-3; D is unresolved. V lost 5 bases and J 11 bases, leaving 20 bases between the germline ends. The CDR3 runs 14 residues. Germline V gives CDR1 PRHDT, CDR2 FYEKMQ (reference sequence). CDR3: CASSPGSASKGQYF. CDR3 nucleotides: TGTGCCAGCAGCCCCGGAAGCGCATCCAAGGGGCAGTATTTT.

This clonotype was counted between two and nine times. The V call is TRBV5-6, the J call TRBJ2-5, with 9 bases lining up with TRBD1. The V gene's germline CDR1 is SGHDT and CDR2 YYEEEE. CDR3 length equals 17 residues. Unmatched junction bases numbered 10, after V lost 2 bases and J lost 2 bases. This chain's CDR3 is CASSFPDRGGIQETQYF. The CDR3 DNA reads TGTGCCAGCAGCTTCCCGGACAGGGGAGGAATACAAGAGACCCAGTACTTC.

This clonotype came up many times. The chain carries TRBV5-5 and TRBJ2-7; tentatively, D is TRBD1 (6 bases). V lost 3 bases and J lost 2, with 12 bases in between. Germline V gene data show CDR1 as SGHKS and CDR2 as YYEKEE (reference sequence). This CDR3 has 14 amino acids. As DNA, the CDR3 is TGTGCCAGCAGCTACGGGACACCCGCCTACGAGCAGTACGTC. Its protein product is CASSYGTPAYEQYV.

This clonotype was picked up a small number of times. The V gene is TRBV29-1, the J gene TRBJ2-3; 15 nucleotides match TRBD2. The germline CDR1 and CDR2 sequences are SQVTM and ANQGSEA. The CDR3 has 14 amino acids. The CDR3 protein is CRGTSGGFTDTQYF. The CDR3 DNA follows: TGCAGAGGGACTAGCGGGGGGTTCACAGATACGCAGTATTTT.

This clonotype was counted many times. The chain employs TRBV6-5 and TRBJ1-6, with D unclear. The CDR3 is made up of 14 amino acids. Germline V gene lookup returns CDR1 MNHEY and CDR2 SVGAGI. Trimming took 4 bases from V and 9 from J, leaving 13 bases between them. The CDR3 DNA follows: TGTGCCAGCAGTTTACATACGGAGGGTTCACCCCTCCACTTT. Protein: CASSLHTEGSPLHF.

This clonotype was recorded at least ten times. The chain is built from TRBV20-1 and TRBJ2-5, with 13 bases that match TRBD2. This CDR3 has 16 residues. Per the germline V gene, CDR1 is DFQATT and CDR2 is SNEGSKA (reference sequence). The J segment lost 3 bases and the V segment lost 6 bases, leaving 10 bases of the junction unmatched. CDR3 residues: CSAPRLAGGKKETQYF. In nucleotides, the CDR3 is TGCAGTGCGCCCAGACTAGCGGGGGGCAAAAAAGAGACCCAGTACTTC.

The sample holds a few counts of this clonotype. The J gene is TRBJ1-1, the V gene TRBV7-6; the D is unclear. Germline V gene lookup returns CDR1 SGHVS and CDR2 FNYEAQ. The CDR3 has 17 amino acids. The ends were cut back, 2 bases at V and 1 base at J, with 17 bases in the middle. The CDR3 nucleotides are TGTGCCAGCAGCTTAATTTCCGGAGTGTCGTCGAACACTGAAGCTTTCTTT. Its translation: CASSLISGVSSNTEAFF.

The sample holds a few counts of this clonotype. The rearrangement uses TRBV28 and TRBJ2-1; 8 nucleotides line up with TRBD1. The germline V gene encodes CDR1 MDHEN and CDR2 SYDVKM. The length of the CDR3 is 14 residues. The junction had 6 bases not matched to a gene; V was cut back by 5 bases and J by 6 bases. Here the CDR3 DNA reads TGTGCCAGCAGTGACGGACAGGGACTCAATGAGCAGTTCTTC. The encoded protein is CASSDGQGLNEQFF.

Only a few counts were recorded for this clonotype. The chain has TRBV20-1 and TRBJ1-6, with 9 bases lining up with TRBD1. CDR1 is DFQATT and CDR2 is SNEGSKA in the germline V gene (reference sequence). This CDR3 has 15 amino acids. J lost 9 bases, V lost 1 base, and 7 bases had no gene match. CDR3 nucleotides: TGCAGTGCTAGAGCCGCGGGACAGGGACGTTCACCCCTCCACTTT. Translating gives CSARAAGQGRSPLHF.

On this clonotype itself: A much larger clone lies a single base off, so this may be a read error. The chain carries TRBV20-1 and TRBJ2-4, with D maybe TRBD2 (5 bases). V was shortened by 6 bases and J by 11 bases, with 20 bases between the two germline ends. The germline CDR1 and CDR2 sequences are DFQATT and SNEGSKA (reference sequence). This CDR3 contains 13 residues. The CDR3: CSAPRRLAIFQYF. The DNA for the CDR3 is TGCAGTGCCCCCAGAAGGCTAGCAATATTTCAGTACTTC.

V is TRBV7-9 and J is TRBJ1-4; possibly TRBD1 for D (5 bases). The CDR3 is made up of 14 amino acids. Per the germline V gene, CDR1 is SEHNR and CDR2 is FQNEAQ (reference sequence). Trimming removed 8 bases from V and 10 bases from J, with 20 bases in between. Here the CDR3 reads CASSGGNLEGKLFF. CDR3 sequence (DNA): TGTGCCAGCTCCGGGGGGAACCTCGAAGGAAAACTGTTTTTT. The full variable domain, rest sourced from reference TRBV7-9 and TRBJ1-4, is DTGVSQNPRHKITKRGQNVTFRCDPISEHNRLYWYRQTLGQGPEFLTYFQNEAQLEKSRLLSDRFSAERPKGSFSTLEIQRTEQGDSAMYLCASSGGNLEGKLFFGSGTQLSVL.

V gene TRBV6-5 combines with J gene TRBJ1-5; TRBD1 is a possible D gene (6 bases). This CDR3 region has 15 residues. CDR1 is MNHEY and CDR2 is SVGAGI in the germline V gene. V lost 4 bases to trimming and J lost 3 bases, with 13 bases between them. CDR3: CASSSGGGHNQPQHF. Written as DNA, the CDR3 is TGTGCCAGCAGTTCCGGCGGGGGCCACAATCAGCCCCAGCATTTT.

This clonotype has a single count. The chain has TRBV30 and TRBJ2-3, with a possible D match to TRBD2 (5 bases). Germline-derived CDR1 and CDR2 are GTSNPN and SVGIG (reference sequence). CDR3 size: 14 residues. The V and J ends lost 4 bases and 9 bases respectively, with 20 bases between them. CDR3 in DNA: TGTGCCTGGACCAGTATCTCAGGACTGACCACGCAGTATTTT. This gives the protein CAWTSISGLTTQYF.

In this sample, this clonotype turned up many times. The chain joins TRBV20-1 to TRBJ2-3, with D perhaps being TRBD1 or TRBD2 (6 bases each). Looked up from germline, CDR1 is DFQATT and CDR2 is SNEGSKA (reference sequence). The CDR3 sequence is 15 residues long. V was trimmed by 6 bases and J by 6 bases, leaving 22 bases between them. CDR3 nucleotide sequence: TGCAGTGCCTCTCCGGGGCTGGGGGCGGGGGATACGCAGTATTTT. Its translation: CSASPGLGAGDTQYF.

This clonotype was picked up a small number of times. The chain recombines TRBV7-9 with TRBJ2-3, with 7 positions matching TRBD1. The germline gives CDR1 SEHNR, CDR2 FQNEAQ (reference sequence). Germline trimming cut 5 bases from V and 2 bases from J; bases unmatched to any gene: 10. This CDR3 has 16 residues. The CDR3 nucleotides read TGTGCCAGCAGCCCCGAACCGGGACAGTCCACAGATACGCAGTATTTT. It specifies CASSPEPGQSTDTQYF.

This clonotype has at least ten counts. The chain couples TRBV4-1 to TRBJ1-5; D gene ambiguous. Trimming shortened V by 1 base and J by 4 bases, and 8 bases separated the two germline ends. The CDR3 totals 14 residues. Germline-derived CDR1 and CDR2 are MGHRA and YSYEKL. The CDR3 nucleotides read TGCGCCAGCAGCCAAGGAGGCCTAAATCAGCCCCAGCATTTT. Its protein is CASSQGGLNQPQHF.

V is TRBV20-1 and J is TRBJ2-1; 15 bases agree with TRBD2. J lost 3 bases, V lost 3 bases, and 12 bases had no gene match. The CDR3 is made up of 19 amino acids. From germline, CDR1 is DFQATT and CDR2 SNEGSKA (reference sequence). This CDR3 is CSARRVGLAGGKDYNEQFF. The CDR3 DNA sequence: TGCAGTGCTAGGAGGGTAGGACTAGCGGGGGGGAAAGACTACAATGAGCAGTTCTTC.

This clonotype was observed at least ten times. The chain joins TRBV5-1 to TRBJ2-7; D uncertain. The germline V gene encodes CDR1 SGHRS and CDR2 YFSETQ. V lost 2 bases and J lost 4, with 10 bases in between. The CDR3 contains 13 residues. The CDR3 nucleotides are TGCGCCAGCAGCTTAGGACCACAATACGAGCAGTACTTC. As protein: CASSLGPQYEQYF. The full variable domain, rest sourced from reference TRBV5-1 and TRBJ2-7, is KAGVTQTPRYLIKTRGQQVTLSCSPISGHRSVSWYQQTPGQGLQFLFEYFSETQRNKGNFPGRFSGRQFSNSRSEMNVSTLELGDSALYLCASSLGPQYEQYFGPGTRLTVT.

At least ten counts were recorded for this clonotype. The chain is built from TRBV12-3 or TRBV12-4 and TRBJ1-2, with D perhaps TRBD1 (6 bases). Trimming cost V 5 bases and J 0 bases, with 10 bases left between them. The CDR3 length is 14 residues. Here the CDR3 DNA reads TGTGCCAGCAGTCCTTGGACAGCTAACTATGGCTACACCTTC. As protein: CASSPWTANYGYTF.

This clonotype came up many times. V and J are TRBV29-1 and TRBJ1-2; 8 bases fit TRBD1. Losses at the gene ends were 3 bases for V and 3 bases for J; bases not matched to a gene: 9. Germline V gene sequence: CDR1 SQVTM, CDR2 ANQGSEA. The CDR3 is made up of 15 amino acids. The CDR3 sequence: CSVEIPGGADYGYTF. Written as DNA, the CDR3 is TGCAGCGTTGAGATCCCAGGGGGCGCTGACTATGGCTACACCTTC.